Shown below are 13 T cell receptor beta chains from a single sample sequenced in a study of OX40 agonist ivuxolimab in advanced cancers. Clones were sequenced by immunoSEQ multiplex PCR, and TCRdb holds only the in-frame ones, with some missing. The repertoire holds more than 45,000 clones, about 81% seen once, with roughly 1.1% in the top ten. Source: CD4+ or CD8+ T cells sorted from blood, taken in a trial of the OX40 agonist ivuxolimab. Every receptor here comes from an adult with an advanced solid tumor such as melanoma, head and neck, liver or kidney cancer.

The chain employs TRBV28 and TRBJ1-5; D call uncertain. V lost 5 bases and J lost 4, with 15 bases in between. The CDR3 spans 15 residues. Germline CDR1 is MDHEN and CDR2 is SYDVKM. CDR3 sequence: CASSRTTEANQPQHF. The CDR3 coding sequence is TGTGCCAGCAGTCGTACTACAGAAGCTAATCAGCCCCAGCATTTT.

The V call is TRBV4-1, the J call TRBJ1-1, with D hard to call. The CDR3 runs 15 residues. Germline CDR1 is MGHRA and CDR2 is YSYEKL. V lost 3 bases, J lost 4 bases, and 15 bases lay in between. CDR3: CASSQGGISATEAFF. CDR3 DNA sequence: TGCGCCAGCAGCCAGGGAGGCATTTCTGCCACTGAAGCTTTCTTT.

The chain carries TRBV4-3 and TRBJ2-2; D may be TRBD1 or TRBD2 (5 bases each). Per germline, CDR1 LGHNA and CDR2 YSLEER. Trimming left V 1 base short and J 1 base short, with 10 bases between. This CDR3 has 16 residues. CDR3 sequence reads: CASSQAVGVNTGELFF. Here the CDR3 DNA reads TGCGCCAGCAGCCAAGCCGTGGGGGTGAACACCGGGGAGCTGTTTTTT.

The CDR3 coding sequence is TGTGCCAGCAGCTACCGGGCGTCGGGCACAGATACGCAGTATTTT. This sequence encodes CASSYRASGTDTQYF. The chain carries TRBV7-2 and TRBJ2-3; D is unresolved. This CDR3 spans 15 amino acids. V was pared by 4 bases and J by 1 base, with 12 bases between. Germline CDR1 and CDR2: SGHTA and FQGNSA. Drawing the rest from reference TRBV7-2 and TRBJ2-3, the complete variable domain is GAGVSQSPSNKVTEKGKDVELRCDPISGHTALYWYRQSLGQGLEFLIYFQGNSAPDKSGLPSDRFSAERTGGSVSTLTIQRTQQEDSAVYLCASSYRASGTDTQYFGPGTRLTVL.

J is TRBJ2-2 and V is TRBV5-1; 8 nucleotides align to TRBD2. CDR3 length: 15 amino acids. CDR1 and CDR2 (germline): SGHRS, YFSETQ. Trimming removed 4 bases from V and 4 bases from J; junction bases left unmatched: 6. CDR3 DNA: TGCGCCAGCAGCAGGGGACTAGTGGGCACCGGGGAGCTGTTTTTT. Amino acid sequence: CASSRGLVGTGELFF.

This clone appeared once. V usage is TRBV28 and J usage is TRBJ1-1, with TRBD1 as a possible D gene (5 bases). V lost 7 bases and J 5 bases, leaving 11 bases between the germline ends. The CDR3 is 12 amino acids. Per germline, CDR1 MDHEN and CDR2 SYDVKM. Here the CDR3 reads CASTLTETEAFF. As DNA, the CDR3 is TGTGCCAGCACCCTGACAGAAACTGAAGCTTTCTTT.

The chain couples TRBV9 to TRBJ2-3; D is uncertain. This CDR3 contains 14 residues. V gave up 0 bases and J gave up 2 bases, with 7 bases separating them. CDR1 is SGDLS and CDR2 is YYNGEE in the germline V gene. For the CDR3, the DNA is TGTGCCAGCAGCGTAGGCCCTCCCACAGATACGCAGTATTTT. It translates to CASSVGPPTDTQYF.

CDR3 residues: CASSPILAGDGEQYF. In DNA, the CDR3 is TGTGCCAGCAGCCCGATACTAGCGGGAGACGGCGAGCAGTACTTC. This chain uses TRBV6-6 with TRBJ2-7; 11 bases map to TRBD2. The germline V gene has CDR1 MNHNY and CDR2 SVGAGI (reference sequence). V dropped 6 bases and J dropped 6; count of bases not matched to a gene: 10. The CDR3 is 15 residues long.

The chain employs TRBV11-2 and TRBJ2-3; the D gene is possibly TRBD1 (5 bases). CDR1 is SGHAT and CDR2 is FQNNGV in the germline V gene. V lost 4 bases, J lost 0 bases, and 14 bases lay in between. The CDR3 length is 16 residues. CDR3 bases: TGTGCCAGCAGCTCCTCTATAAGGGGAAGCACAGATACGCAGTATTTT. It encodes CASSSSIRGSTDTQYF.

V gene TRBV7-9 combines with J gene TRBJ2-7, with D uncertain. This CDR3 contains 17 residues. Germline CDR1 SEHNR, CDR2 FQNEAQ (reference sequence). V lost 1 base and J 0 bases, leaving 16 bases between the germline ends. The CDR3 spells CASSLDPSVPFSYEQYF. The CDR3 DNA reads TGTGCCAGCAGCTTAGACCCTTCGGTCCCCTTCTCCTACGAGCAGTACTTC.

The CDR3, as DNA: TGTGCCAGCAGCCCGGAGGCTAGCAGAACCAATGAGCAGTTCTTC. This gives the protein CASSPEASRTNEQFF. The chain links TRBV5-4 to TRBJ2-1; tentative D call: TRBD2 (5 bases). With 4 bases removed from V and 6 bases from J, the gap between germline ends came to 17 bases. The CDR3 runs to 15 residues. Looked up from germline, CDR1 is SGHNT and CDR2 is YYREEE (reference sequence).

J is TRBJ1-4 and V is TRBV5-6; D is ambiguous. The CDR3 sequence is 16 residues long. V was shortened by 1 base and J by 8 bases, with 18 bases between the two germline ends. Germline assignment: CDR1 SGHDT and CDR2 YYEEEE. CDR3 region: CASSLHGVFHQEKLFF. Written as DNA, the CDR3 is TGTGCCAGCAGCTTGCACGGGGTTTTCCACCAGGAAAAACTGTTTTTT.

The chain links TRBV4-3 to TRBJ2-2, with TRBD2 matching 7 bases. The CDR3 has 13 residues. After removal of 6 bases from V and 7 bases from J, the junction contained 5 bases not matched to a gene. From germline, CDR1 is LGHNA and CDR2 YSLEER. CDR3 loop: CASSEREGGELFF. In DNA, the CDR3 is TGCGCCAGCAGTGAAAGGGAGGGCGGGGAGCTGTTTTTT.